The clone carrying this TCR beta chain was found a few times. The antigen is not known. Isolated RNA was reverse transcribed in full, so expressed TCRB transcripts were sequenced. Measured with immunoSEQ multiplex PCR; TCRdb has only the in-frame clones, and not every one. The table lists fewer than 350,000 clones, approximately 16% of them singletons. These data are taken from a study of beta chain features in type 1 diabetes. Study-wide findings and caveats: cDNA-based reads could over-represent cells with high TCR expression. TCRB CDR3s from Type 1 diabetes patients were moderately but significantly shorter in all four CD4+ subsets.

The CDR3 loop spans 13 amino acids. The germline gives CDR1 WSHSY, CDR2 SAAADI. V lost 6 bases and J lost 8, with 11 bases in between. Heparinised blood was drawn once per donor, averaging around 120 mL. Each sorted fraction was over 95% pure. The chain uses TRBV10-2 and TRBJ1-6; D might be TRBD1 (6 bases). This clonotype originated in a man aged 18 to 35 with type 1 diabetes. Sample: naive CD4+ T cells from blood. The CDR3 sequence is CASRGGPYSPLHF. Written as DNA, the CDR3 is TGCGCCAGCAGGGGGGGGCCGTATTCACCCCTCCACTTT.